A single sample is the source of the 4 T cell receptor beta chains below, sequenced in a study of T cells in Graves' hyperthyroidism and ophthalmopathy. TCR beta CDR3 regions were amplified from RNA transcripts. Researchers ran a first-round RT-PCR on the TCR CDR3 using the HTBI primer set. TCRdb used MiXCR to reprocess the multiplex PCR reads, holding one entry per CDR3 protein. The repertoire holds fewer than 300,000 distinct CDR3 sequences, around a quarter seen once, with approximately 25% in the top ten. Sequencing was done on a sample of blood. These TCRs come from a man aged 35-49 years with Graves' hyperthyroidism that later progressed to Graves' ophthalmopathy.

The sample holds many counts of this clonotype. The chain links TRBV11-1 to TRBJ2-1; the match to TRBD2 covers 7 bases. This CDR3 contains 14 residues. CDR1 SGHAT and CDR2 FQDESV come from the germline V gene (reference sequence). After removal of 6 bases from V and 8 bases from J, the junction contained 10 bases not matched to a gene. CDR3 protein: CASSHGTTIYEQFF. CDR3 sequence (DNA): TGTGCCAGCAGTCACGGGACTACAATTTATGAGCAGTTCTTC. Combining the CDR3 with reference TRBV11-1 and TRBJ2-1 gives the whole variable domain EAEVAQSPRYKITEKSQAVAFWCDPISGHATLYWYRQILGQGPELLVQFQDESVVDDSQLPKDRFSAERLKGVDSTLKIQPAELGDSAMYLCASSHGTTIYEQFFGPGTRLTVL.

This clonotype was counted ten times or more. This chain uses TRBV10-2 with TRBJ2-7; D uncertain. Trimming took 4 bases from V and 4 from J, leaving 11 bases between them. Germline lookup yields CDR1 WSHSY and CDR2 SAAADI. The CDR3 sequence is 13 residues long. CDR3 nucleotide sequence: TGCGCCAGCAGTGTCACGACGCTTTACGAGCAGTACTTC. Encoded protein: CASSVTTLYEQYF.

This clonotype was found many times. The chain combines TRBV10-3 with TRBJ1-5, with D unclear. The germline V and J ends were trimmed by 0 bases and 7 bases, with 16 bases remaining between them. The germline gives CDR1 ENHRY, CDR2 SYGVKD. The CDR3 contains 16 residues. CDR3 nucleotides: TGTGCCATCAGTGAGTCCGGAGGGTCCGAATACCAGCCCCAGCATTTT. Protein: CAISESGGSEYQPQHF.

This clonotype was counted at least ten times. The CDR3 DNA reads as TGCGCCAGCAGCCAGGACAACAGGGAGTTTGAAGCTTTCTTT. As protein: CASSQDNREFEAFF. The chain links TRBV4-1 to TRBJ1-1; D perhaps matches TRBD1 (6 bases). The CDR3 is made up of 14 amino acids. Germline CDR1 reads MGHRA; CDR2 reads YSYEKL. Deletions cut 3 bases from V and 7 bases from J, with 15 bases between.